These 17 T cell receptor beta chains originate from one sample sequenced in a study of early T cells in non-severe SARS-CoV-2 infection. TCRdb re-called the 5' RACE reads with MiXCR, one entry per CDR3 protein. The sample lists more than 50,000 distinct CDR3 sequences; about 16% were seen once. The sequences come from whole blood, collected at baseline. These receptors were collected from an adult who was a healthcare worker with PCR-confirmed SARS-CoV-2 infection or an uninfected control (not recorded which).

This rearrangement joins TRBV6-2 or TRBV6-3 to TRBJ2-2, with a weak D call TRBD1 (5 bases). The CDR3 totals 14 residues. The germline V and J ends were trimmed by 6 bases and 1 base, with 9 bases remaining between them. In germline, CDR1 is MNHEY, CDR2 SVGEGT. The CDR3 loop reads CASRQTGNTGELFF. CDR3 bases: TGTGCCAGCAGGCAAACAGGGAACACCGGGGAGCTGTTTTTT.

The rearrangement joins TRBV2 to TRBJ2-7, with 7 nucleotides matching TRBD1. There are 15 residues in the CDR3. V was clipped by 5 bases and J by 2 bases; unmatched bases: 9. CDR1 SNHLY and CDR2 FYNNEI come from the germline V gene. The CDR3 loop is CASSISETGTYEQYF. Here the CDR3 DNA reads TGTGCCAGCAGTATCTCGGAGACAGGGACCTACGAGCAGTACTTC.

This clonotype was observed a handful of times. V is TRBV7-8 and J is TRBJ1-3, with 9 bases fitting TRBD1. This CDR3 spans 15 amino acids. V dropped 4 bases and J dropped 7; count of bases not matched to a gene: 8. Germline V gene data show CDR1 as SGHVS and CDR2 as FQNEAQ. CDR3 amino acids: CASSWDREAVNTIYF. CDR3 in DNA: TGTGCCAGCAGCTGGGACAGGGAGGCTGTTAACACCATATATTTT. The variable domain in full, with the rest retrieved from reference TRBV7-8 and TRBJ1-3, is GAGVSQSPRYKVAKRGQDVALRCDPISGHVSLFWYQQALGQGPEFLTYFQNEAQLDKSGLPSDRFFAERPEGSVSTLKIQRTQQEDSAVYLCASSWDREAVNTIYFGEGSWLTVV.

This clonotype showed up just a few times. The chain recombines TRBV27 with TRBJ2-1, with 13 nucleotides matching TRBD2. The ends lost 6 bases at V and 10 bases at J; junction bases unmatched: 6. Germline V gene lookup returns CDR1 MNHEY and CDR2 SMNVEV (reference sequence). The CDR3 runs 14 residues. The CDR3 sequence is CASRGLAGSYEQFF. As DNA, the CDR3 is TGTGCCAGCAGGGGACTAGCGGGAAGTTACGAGCAGTTCTTC.

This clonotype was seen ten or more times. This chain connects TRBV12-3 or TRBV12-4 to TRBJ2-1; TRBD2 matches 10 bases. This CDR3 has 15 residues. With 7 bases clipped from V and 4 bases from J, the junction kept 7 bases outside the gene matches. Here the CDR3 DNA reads TGTGCCAGCAAACAAGCGGGAGGGCCTTACAATGAGCAGTTCTTC. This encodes CASKQAGGPYNEQFF.

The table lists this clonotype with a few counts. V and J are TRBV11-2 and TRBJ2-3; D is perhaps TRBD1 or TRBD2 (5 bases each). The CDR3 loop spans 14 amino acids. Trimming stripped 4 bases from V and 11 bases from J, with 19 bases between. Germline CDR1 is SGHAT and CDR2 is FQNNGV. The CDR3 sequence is CASSSRAGAGWQYF. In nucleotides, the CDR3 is TGTGCCAGCAGCTCCAGGGCCGGGGCTGGTTGGCAGTATTTT. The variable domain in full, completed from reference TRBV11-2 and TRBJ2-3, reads EAGVAQSPRYKIIEKRQSVAFWCNPISGHATLYWYQQILGQGPKLLIQFQNNGVVDDSQLPKDRFSAERLKGVDSTLKIQPAKLEDSAVYLCASSSRAGAGWQYFGPGTRLTVL.

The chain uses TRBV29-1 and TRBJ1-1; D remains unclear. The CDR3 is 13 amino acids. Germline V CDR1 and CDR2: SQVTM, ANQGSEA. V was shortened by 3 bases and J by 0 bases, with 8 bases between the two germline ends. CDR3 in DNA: TGCAGCGTTGAGTCAGGAATGAACACTGAAGCTTTCTTT. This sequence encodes CSVESGMNTEAFF.

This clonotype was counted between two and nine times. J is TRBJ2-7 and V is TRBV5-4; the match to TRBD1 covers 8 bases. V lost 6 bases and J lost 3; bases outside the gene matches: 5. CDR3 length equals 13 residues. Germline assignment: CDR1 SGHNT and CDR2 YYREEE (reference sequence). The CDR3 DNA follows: TGTGCCAGCACCGGACAGGGTATCTACGAGCAGTACTTC. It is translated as CASTGQGIYEQYF.

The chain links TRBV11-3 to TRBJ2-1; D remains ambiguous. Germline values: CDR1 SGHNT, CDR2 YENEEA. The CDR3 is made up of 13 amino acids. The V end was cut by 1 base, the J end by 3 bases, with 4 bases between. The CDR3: CASSLVGYNEQFF. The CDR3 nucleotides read TGTGCCAGCAGCTTAGTCGGCTACAATGAGCAGTTCTTC.

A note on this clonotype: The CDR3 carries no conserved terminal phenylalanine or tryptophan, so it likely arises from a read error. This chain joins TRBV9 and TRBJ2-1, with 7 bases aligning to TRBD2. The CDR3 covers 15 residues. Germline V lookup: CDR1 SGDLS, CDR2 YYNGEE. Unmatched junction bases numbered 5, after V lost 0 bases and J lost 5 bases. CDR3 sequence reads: CASSVGGGSHNEQFS. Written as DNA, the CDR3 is TGTGCCAGCAGCGTAGGCGGGGGTTCACACAATGAGCAGTTCTCC.

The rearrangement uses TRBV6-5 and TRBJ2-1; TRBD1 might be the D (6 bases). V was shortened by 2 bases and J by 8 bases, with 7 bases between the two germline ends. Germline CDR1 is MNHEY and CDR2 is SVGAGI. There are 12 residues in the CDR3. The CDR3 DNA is TGTGCCAGCAGTTACCACAGGGATGAGCAGTTCTTC. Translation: CASSYHRDEQFF.

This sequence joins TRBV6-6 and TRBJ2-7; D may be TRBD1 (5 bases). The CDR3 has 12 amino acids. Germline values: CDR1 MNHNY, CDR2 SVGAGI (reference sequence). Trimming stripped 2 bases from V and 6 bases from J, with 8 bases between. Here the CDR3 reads CASSYGATEQYF. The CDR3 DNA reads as TGTGCCAGCAGTTACGGGGCCACCGAGCAGTACTTC.

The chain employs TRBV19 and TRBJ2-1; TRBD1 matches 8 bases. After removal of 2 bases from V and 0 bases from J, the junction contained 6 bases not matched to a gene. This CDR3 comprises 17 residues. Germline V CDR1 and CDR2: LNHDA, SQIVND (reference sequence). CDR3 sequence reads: CASSILAGGSSYNEQFF. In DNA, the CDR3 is TGTGCCAGTAGTATATTAGCAGGGGGCAGCTCCTACAATGAGCAGTTCTTC. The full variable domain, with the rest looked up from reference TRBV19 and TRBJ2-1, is DGGITQSPKYLFRKEGQNVTLSCEQNLNHDAMYWYRQDPGQGLRLIYYSQIVNDFQKGDIAEGYSVSREKKESFPLTVTSAQKNPTAFYLCASSILAGGSSYNEQFFGPGTRLTVL.

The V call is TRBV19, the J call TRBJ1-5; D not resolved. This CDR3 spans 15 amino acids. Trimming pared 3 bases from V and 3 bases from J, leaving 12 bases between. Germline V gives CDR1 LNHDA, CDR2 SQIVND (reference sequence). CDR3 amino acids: CASSILSTVNQPQHF. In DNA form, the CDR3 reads TGTGCCAGTAGTATTCTCTCTACAGTCAATCAGCCCCAGCATTTT.

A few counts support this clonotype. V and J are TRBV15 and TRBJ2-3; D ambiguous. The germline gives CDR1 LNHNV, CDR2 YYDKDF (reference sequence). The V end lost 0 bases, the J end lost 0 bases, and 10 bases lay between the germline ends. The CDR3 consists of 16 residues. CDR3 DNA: TGTGCCACCAGCAGAGATAACTCCCGAAGCACAGATACGCAGTATTTT. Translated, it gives CATSRDNSRSTDTQYF.

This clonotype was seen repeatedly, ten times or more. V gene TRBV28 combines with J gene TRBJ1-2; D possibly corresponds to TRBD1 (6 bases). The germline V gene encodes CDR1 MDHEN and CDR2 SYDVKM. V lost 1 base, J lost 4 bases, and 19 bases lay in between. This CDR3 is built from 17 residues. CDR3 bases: TGTGCCAGCAGTTTATTGGACAGCCTTCAAAGCGTCTATGGCTACACCTTC. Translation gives CASSLLDSLQSVYGYTF.

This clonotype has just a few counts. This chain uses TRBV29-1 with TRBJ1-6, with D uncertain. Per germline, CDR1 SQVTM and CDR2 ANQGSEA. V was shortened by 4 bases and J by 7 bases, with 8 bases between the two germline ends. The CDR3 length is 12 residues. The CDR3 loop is CSVGEPNSPLHF. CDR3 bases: TGCAGCGTTGGTGAACCGAATTCACCCCTCCACTTT.